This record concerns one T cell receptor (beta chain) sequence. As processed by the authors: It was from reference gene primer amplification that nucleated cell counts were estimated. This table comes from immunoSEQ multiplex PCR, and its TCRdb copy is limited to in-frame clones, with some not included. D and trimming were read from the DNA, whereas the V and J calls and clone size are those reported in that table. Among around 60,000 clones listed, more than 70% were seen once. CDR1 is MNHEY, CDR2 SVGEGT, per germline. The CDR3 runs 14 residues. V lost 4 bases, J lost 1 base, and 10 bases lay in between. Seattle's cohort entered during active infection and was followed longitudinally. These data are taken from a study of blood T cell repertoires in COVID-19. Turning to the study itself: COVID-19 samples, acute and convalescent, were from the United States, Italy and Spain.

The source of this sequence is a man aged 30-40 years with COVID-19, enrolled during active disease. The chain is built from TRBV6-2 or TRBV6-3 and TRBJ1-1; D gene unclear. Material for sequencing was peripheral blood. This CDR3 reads CASSSYPGNTEAFF. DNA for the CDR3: TGTGCCAGCAGTTCTTACCCGGGGAACACTGAAGCTTTCTTT.